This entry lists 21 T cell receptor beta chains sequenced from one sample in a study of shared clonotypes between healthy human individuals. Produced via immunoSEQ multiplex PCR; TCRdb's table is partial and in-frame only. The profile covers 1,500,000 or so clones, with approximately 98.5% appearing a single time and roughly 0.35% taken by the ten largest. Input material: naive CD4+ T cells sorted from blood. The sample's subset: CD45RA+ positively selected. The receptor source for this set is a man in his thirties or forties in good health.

The chain's CDR3 is CASSQGTSGSLETQYF. The CDR3 bases are TGTGCCAGCAGCCAAGGGACTAGCGGGAGCTTGGAGACCCAGTACTTC. The chain couples TRBV4-2 to TRBJ2-5; the match to TRBD2 covers 13 bases. Germline CDR1 LGHNA, CDR2 YNFKEQ. The trim removed 1 base at V and 5 bases at J, leaving 4 bases unmatched. The length of the CDR3 is 16 residues.

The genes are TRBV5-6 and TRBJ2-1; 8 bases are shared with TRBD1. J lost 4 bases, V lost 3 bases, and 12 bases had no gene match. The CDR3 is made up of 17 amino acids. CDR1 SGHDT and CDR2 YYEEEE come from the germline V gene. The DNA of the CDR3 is TGTGCCAGCAGCTCCTATCTACCAGGGGGCGCGTACAATGAGCAGTTCTTC. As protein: CASSSYLPGGAYNEQFF.

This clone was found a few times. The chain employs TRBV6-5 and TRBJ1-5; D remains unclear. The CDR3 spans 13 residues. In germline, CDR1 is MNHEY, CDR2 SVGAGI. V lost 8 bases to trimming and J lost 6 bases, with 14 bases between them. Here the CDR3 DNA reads TGTGCCAGCGCCCCGGGAGTGAGTCAGCCCCAGCATTTT. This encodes CASAPGVSQPQHF.

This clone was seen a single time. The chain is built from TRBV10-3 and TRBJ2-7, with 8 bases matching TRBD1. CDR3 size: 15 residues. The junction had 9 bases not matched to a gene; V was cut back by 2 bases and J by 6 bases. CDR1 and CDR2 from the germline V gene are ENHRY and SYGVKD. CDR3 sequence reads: CAISEPRAGGAEQYF. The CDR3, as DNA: TGTGCCATCAGTGAGCCGAGGGCAGGGGGCGCCGAGCAGTACTTC.

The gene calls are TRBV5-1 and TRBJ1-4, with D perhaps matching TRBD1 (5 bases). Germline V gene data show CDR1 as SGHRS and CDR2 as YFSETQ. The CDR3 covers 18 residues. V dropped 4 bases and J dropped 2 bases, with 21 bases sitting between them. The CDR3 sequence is CASSITLRAPATNEKLFF. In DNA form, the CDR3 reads TGCGCCAGCAGCATAACCCTCAGGGCTCCGGCGACTAATGAAAAACTGTTTTTT.

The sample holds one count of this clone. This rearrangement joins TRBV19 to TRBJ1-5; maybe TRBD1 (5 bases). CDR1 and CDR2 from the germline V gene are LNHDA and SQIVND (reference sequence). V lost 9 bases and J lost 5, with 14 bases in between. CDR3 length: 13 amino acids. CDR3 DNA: TGTGCCAGCAAAGGGGCAGACTATCAGCCCCAGCATTTT. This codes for CASKGADYQPQHF.

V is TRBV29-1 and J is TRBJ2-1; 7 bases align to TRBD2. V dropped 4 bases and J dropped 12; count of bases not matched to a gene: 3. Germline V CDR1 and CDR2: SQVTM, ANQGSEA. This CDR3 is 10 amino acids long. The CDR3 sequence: CSVVGEGQFF. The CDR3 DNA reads TGCAGCGTTGTAGGGGAGGGGCAGTTCTTC.

The CDR3 is CASAPGQGKYTEAFF. For the CDR3, the DNA is TGTGCCAGCGCCCCAGGACAGGGGAAGTACACTGAAGCTTTCTTT. The chain employs TRBV28 and TRBJ1-1; 9 nucleotides match TRBD1. The V segment lost 8 bases and the J segment 3 bases; nucleotides outside the gene matches: 10. Per the germline V gene, CDR1 is MDHEN and CDR2 is SYDVKM. The CDR3 loop spans 15 amino acids.

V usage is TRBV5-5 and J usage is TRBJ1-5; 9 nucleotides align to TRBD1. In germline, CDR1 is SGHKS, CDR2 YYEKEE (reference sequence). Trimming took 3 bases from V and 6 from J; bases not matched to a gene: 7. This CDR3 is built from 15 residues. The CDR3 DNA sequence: TGTGCCAGCAGCTGGGGACAGGGAACGGGTCAGCCCCAGCATTTT. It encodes CASSWGQGTGQPQHF.

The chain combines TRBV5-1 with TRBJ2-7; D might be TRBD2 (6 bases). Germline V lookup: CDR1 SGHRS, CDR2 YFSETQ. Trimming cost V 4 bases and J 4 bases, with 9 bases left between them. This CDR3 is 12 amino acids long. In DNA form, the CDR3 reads TGCGCCAGCAGCACGGGACTTTACGAGCAGTACTTC. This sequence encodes CASSTGLYEQYF.

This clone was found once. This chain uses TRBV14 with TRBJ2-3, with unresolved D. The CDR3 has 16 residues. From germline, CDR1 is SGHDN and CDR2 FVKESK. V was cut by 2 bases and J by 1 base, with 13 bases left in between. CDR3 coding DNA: TGTGCCAGCAGCCAAATTGTCGATTTGCGCACAGATACGCAGTATTTT. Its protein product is CASSQIVDLRTDTQYF. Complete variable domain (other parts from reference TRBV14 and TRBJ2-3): EAGVTQFPSHSVIEKGQTVTLRCDPISGHDNLYWYRRVMGKEIKFLLHFVKESKQDESGMPNNRFLAERTGGTYSTLKVQPAELEDSGVYFCASSQIVDLRTDTQYFGPGTRLTVL.

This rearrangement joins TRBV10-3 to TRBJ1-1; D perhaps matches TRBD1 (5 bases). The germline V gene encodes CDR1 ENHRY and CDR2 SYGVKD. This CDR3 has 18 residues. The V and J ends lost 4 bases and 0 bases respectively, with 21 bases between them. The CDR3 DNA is TGTGCCATCAGTGTCGTGGGAAGCGGGGGAGACTTGAACACTGAAGCTTTCTTT. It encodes CAISVVGSGGDLNTEAFF.

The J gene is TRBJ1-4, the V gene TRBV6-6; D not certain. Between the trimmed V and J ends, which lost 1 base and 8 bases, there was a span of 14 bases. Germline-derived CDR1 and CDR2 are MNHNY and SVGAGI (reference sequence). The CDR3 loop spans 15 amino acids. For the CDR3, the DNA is TGTGCCAGCAGTTACTATTGGGGTGGCGAAGAAAAACTGTTTTTT. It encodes CASSYYWGGEEKLFF.

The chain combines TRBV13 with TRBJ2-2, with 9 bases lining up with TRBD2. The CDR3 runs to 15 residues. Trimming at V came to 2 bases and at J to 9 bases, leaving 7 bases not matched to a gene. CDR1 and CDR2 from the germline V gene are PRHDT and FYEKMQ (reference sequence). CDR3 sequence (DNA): TGTGCCAGCAGCTTACGGGCCTCTAGCGGGAGGGAGCTGTTTTTT. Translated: CASSLRASSGRELFF. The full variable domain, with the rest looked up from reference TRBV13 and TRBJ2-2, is AAGVIQSPRHLIKEKRETATLKCYPIPRHDTVYWYQQGPGQDPQFLISFYEKMQSDKGSIPDRFSAQQFSDYHSELNMSSLELGDSALYFCASSLRASSGRELFFGEGSRLTVL.

The CDR3 here is CASSSPNQPQHF. CDR3 nucleotides: TGCGCCAGCAGTTCTCCTAATCAGCCCCAGCATTTT. The J gene is TRBJ1-5, the V gene TRBV5-1; no clear D gene. The CDR3 has 12 residues. V was shortened by 5 bases and J by 4 bases, with 7 bases between the two germline ends. CDR1 is SGHRS, CDR2 YFSETQ, per germline.

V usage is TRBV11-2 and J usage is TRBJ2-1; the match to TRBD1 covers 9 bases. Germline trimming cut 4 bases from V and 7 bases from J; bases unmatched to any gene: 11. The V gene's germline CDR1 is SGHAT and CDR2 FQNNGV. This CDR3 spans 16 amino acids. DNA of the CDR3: TGTGCCAGCAGCTCCCCCCCACAGGGGGCGCAGAATGAGCAGTTCTTC. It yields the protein CASSSPPQGAQNEQFF.

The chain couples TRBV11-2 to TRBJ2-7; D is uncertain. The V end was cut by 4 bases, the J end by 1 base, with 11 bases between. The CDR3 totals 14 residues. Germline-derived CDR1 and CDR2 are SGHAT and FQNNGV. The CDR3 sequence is CASSSGAGSYEQYF. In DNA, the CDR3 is TGTGCCAGCAGCTCCGGTGCAGGATCCTACGAGCAGTACTTC. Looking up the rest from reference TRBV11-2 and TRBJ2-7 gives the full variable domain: EAGVAQSPRYKIIEKRQSVAFWCNPISGHATLYWYQQILGQGPKLLIQFQNNGVVDDSQLPKDRFSAERLKGVDSTLKIQPAKLEDSAVYLCASSSGAGSYEQYFGPGTRLTVT.

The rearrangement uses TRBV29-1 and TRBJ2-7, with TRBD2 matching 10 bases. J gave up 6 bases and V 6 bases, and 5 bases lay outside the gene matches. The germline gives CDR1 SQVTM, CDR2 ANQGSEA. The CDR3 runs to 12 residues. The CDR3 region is CSVGTSEGEQYF. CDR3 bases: TGCAGCGTGGGGACTAGCGAAGGCGAGCAGTACTTC.

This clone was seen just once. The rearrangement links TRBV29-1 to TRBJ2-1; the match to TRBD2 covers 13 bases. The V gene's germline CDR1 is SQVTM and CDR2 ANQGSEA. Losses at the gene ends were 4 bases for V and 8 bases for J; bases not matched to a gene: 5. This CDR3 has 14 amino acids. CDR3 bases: TGCAGCGTTGCCGGACTAGCGGGAGCACATGAGCAGTTCTTC. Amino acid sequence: CSVAGLAGAHEQFF.

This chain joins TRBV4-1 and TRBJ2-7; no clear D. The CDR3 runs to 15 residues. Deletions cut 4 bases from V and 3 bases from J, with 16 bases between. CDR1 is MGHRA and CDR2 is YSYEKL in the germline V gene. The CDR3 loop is CASSRLVLLGYEQYF. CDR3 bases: TGCGCCAGCAGCCGCCTAGTCCTCCTGGGCTACGAGCAGTACTTC.

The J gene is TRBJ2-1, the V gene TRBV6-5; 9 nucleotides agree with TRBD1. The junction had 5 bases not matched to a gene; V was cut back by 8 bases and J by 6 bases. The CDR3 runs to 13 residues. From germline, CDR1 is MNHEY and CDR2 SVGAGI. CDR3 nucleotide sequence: TGTGCCAGCCTCGGACAGGGGCTCAATGAGCAGTTCTTC. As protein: CASLGQGLNEQFF.